Presented here are 2 T cell receptor beta chains from one specimen sequenced in a study of blood T cell repertoires in COVID-19. TCRdb's table, derived via immunoSEQ multiplex PCR, lists solely in-frame clones and lacks some. Of more than 85,000 clones listed, around four fifths are singletons. Sequencing was carried out using peripheral blood. These receptors came from a woman aged 60 to 75 with acute or convalescent COVID-19.

V usage is TRBV5-4 and J usage is TRBJ2-3; 11 nucleotides line up with TRBD2. V lost 1 base and J lost 5; bases outside the gene matches: 3. CDR3 length: 15 residues. The V gene's germline CDR1 is SGHNT and CDR2 YYREEE (reference sequence). The CDR3 region has the DNA TGTGCCAGCAGCTTGCAACTAGCGGGGGTAGATACGCAGTATTTT. It yields the protein CASSLQLAGVDTQYF.

This sequence joins TRBV18 and TRBJ1-1; possibly TRBD1 for D (5 bases). This CDR3 comprises 14 residues. Trimming took off 5 bases at V and 4 bases at J, with 14 bases between the two ends. CDR1 KGHSH and CDR2 LQKENI come from the germline V gene. The CDR3 reads CASSESRRGTEAFF. CDR3 nucleotides: TGTGCCAGCTCAGAATCACGGAGGGGCACTGAAGCTTTCTTT.